The 7 T cell receptor beta chains in this list originate from one sample, sequenced in a study of T cells in women clearing cervical HPV infection. Assay: immunoSEQ multiplex PCR; the TCRdb copy retains only in-frame clones and omits some. This sample contains under 40,000 clones. Sequenced: blood buffy coat. The receptors were gathered from a woman between 18 and 70 years old with a cervical HPV16 infection that either progressed to CIN3+ or cleared (not recorded which).

On this clone itself: With the read ending 3 residues before the CDR3 end, the germline J gene is used to fill in that end. This chain links TRBV20-1 with TRBJ2-5; 9 bases map to TRBD1. The junction had 4 bases not matched to a gene; V was cut back by 0 bases and J by 5 bases. CDR3 length: 14 amino acids. Germline V lookup: CDR1 DFQATT, CDR2 SNEGSKA (reference sequence). The part of the CDR3 DNA that was read is TGCAGTGCTAGAGACGACAGGGGGTTTGAGACC. It is translated as CSARDDRGFET. The entire CDR3 reads CSARDDRGFETQYF.

As for this clone: The read terminates 3 residues ahead of where the CDR3 ends, so the germline J gene completes it. This sequence joins TRBV28 and TRBJ2-7, with TRBD2 matching over 12 bases. CDR1 is MDHEN and CDR2 is SYDVKM in the germline V gene. Trimming removed 5 bases from V and 6 bases from J; junction bases left unmatched: 8. The CDR3 consists of 15 residues. The CDR3: CASSQRPGLAGEQYF. The CDR3 bases that were read are TGTGCCAGCAGTCAAAGGCCGGGACTAGCGGGCGAG. Full variable domain (outside the CDR3, taken from reference TRBV28 and TRBJ2-7): DVKVTQSSRYLVKRTGEKVFLECVQDMDHENMFWYRQDPGLGLRLIYFSYDVKMKEKGDIPEGYSVSREKKERFSLILESASTNQTSMYLCASSQRPGLAGEQYFGPGTRLTVT.

As for this clone: The CDR3 end lies 3 residues beyond the end of the read and is filled in from the germline J gene. J is TRBJ1-1 and V is TRBV18; TRBD1 matches 7 bases. The CDR3 loop spans 18 amino acids. The V and J ends lost 2 bases and 0 bases, in that order; junction bases with no gene match: 12. CDR1 KGHSH and CDR2 LQKENI come from the germline V gene. This CDR3 is CASSPYPIAGGMNTEAFF. The sequenced part of the CDR3 DNA is TGTGCCAGCTCACCATACCCGATCGCAGGGGGGATGAACACTGAA.

On this clone: The CDR3 end is not reached by the read, which stops 3 residues before it; the germline J gene fills it in. The chain uses TRBV5-1 and TRBJ1-6; 7 nucleotides match TRBD1. V lost 0 bases, J lost 8 bases, and 11 bases stayed unmatched. The CDR3 extends over 17 amino acids. Germline V CDR1 and CDR2: SGHRS, YFSETQ. CDR3 protein: CASSLARGSGRDSPLHF. CDR3 DNA, as far as it was read: TGCGCCAGCAGCTTGGCCAGGGGGTCCGGTAGGGATTCACCC.

Turning to this clone: The sequence runs out 3 residues before the end of the CDR3; the remainder is reconstructed from the germline J gene. The J gene is TRBJ2-3, the V gene TRBV20-1; TRBD1 matches at 7 bases. The CDR3 runs 15 residues. Germline V gene data show CDR1 as DFQATT and CDR2 as SNEGSKA (reference sequence). The sequenced CDR3 bases are TGCAGTGCTAGACTAGACAGAGGGGGCAATCAGCCG. This sequence encodes CSARLDRGGNQP. The CDR3 in its entirety is CSARLDRGGNQPQYF.

Notes on this clone: The CDR3 goes on 3 residues after the read ends, and that part is filled in from the germline J gene. This CDR3 is also generated by other DNA sequences in the sample. The J gene is TRBJ2-7, the V gene TRBV2; D unresolved. This CDR3 spans 11 amino acids. In germline, CDR1 is SNHLY, CDR2 FYNNEI. V dropped 7 bases and J dropped 1 base, with 5 bases sitting between them. CDR3 DNA, as far as it was read: TGTGCCAGCACCAGATCCTACGAG. Translating it yields CASTRSYE. The CDR3 in its entirety is CASTRSYEQYF.

Points on this clone: The read ends 3 residues early relative to the CDR3; the germline J gene fills the gap. V usage is TRBV5-1 and J usage is TRBJ1-1; 8 nucleotides line up with TRBD1. From germline, CDR1 is SGHRS and CDR2 YFSETQ. The J segment lost 4 bases and the V segment lost 4 bases, leaving 12 bases of the junction unmatched. The CDR3 covers 16 residues. The sequenced part of the CDR3 DNA is TGCGCCAGCAGCCCAAACTACAGGGGGAGAAGCACTGAA. This gives the protein CASSPNYRGRSTE. In full, the CDR3 reads CASSPNYRGRSTEAFF. The full variable domain, rest sourced from reference TRBV5-1 and TRBJ1-1, is KAGVTQTPRYLIKTRGQQVTLSCSPISGHRSVSWYQQTPGQGLQFLFEYFSETQRNKGNFPGRFSGRQFSNSRSEMNVSTLELGDSALYLCASSPNYRGRSTEAFFGQGTRLTVV.